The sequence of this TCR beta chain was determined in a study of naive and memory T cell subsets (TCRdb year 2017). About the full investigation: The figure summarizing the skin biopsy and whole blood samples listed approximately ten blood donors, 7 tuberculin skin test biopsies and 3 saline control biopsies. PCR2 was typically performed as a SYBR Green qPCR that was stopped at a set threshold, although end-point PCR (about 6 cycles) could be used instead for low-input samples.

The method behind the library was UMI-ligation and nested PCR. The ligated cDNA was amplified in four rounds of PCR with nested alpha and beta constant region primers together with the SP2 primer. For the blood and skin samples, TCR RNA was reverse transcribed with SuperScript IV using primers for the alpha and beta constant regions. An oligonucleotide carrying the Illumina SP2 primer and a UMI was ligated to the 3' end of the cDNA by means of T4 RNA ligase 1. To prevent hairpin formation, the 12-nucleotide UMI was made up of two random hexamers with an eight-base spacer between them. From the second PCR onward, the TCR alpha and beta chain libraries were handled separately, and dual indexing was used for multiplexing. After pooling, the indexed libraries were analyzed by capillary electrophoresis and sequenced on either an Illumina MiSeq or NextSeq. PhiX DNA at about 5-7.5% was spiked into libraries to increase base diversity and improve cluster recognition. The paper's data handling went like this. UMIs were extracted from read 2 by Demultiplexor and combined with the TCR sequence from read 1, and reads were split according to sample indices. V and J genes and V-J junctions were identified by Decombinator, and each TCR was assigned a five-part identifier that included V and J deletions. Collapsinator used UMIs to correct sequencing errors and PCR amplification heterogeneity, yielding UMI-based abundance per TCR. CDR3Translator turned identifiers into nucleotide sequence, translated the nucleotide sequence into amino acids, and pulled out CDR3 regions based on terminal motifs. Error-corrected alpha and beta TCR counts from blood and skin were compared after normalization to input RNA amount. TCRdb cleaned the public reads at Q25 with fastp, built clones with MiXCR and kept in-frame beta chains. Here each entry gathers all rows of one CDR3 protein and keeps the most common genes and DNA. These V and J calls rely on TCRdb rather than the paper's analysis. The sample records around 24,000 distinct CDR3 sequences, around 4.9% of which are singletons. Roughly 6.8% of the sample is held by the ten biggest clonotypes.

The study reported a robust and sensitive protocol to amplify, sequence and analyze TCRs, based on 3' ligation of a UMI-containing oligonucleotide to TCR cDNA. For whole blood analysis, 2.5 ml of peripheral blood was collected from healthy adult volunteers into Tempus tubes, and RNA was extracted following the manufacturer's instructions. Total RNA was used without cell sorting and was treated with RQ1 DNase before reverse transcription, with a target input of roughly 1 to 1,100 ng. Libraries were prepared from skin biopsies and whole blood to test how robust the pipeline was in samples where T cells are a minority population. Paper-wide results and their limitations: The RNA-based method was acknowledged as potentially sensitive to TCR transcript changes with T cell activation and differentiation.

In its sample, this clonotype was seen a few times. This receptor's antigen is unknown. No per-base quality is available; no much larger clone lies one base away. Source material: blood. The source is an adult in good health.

Here is the DNA: TGCGCCAGCAGTTCCGGACTAGCGGTGAACAATGAGCAGTTCTTC. Translated, it reads CASSSGLAVNNEQFF. The chain joins TRBV5-1 to TRBJ2-1, with TRBD2 identical over 10 junction bases. CDR1 is given as SGHRS and CDR2 as YFSETQ, both from the germline V gene. Germline trimming amounts to 5 bases on V and 5 bases on J, with 7 as the count of junction bases outside the gene matches. There are 15 amino acids in the CDR3, from cysteine to phenylalanine inclusive. The read is trimmed to its CDR3 DNA, 45 bases read in frame from base 1.